Listed here are 11 T cell receptor beta chains from one sample, sequenced in a study of CD8 T cells in Susac syndrome. Random hexamers were used to reverse transcribe 0.5 to 1 ug of RNA. Via MiXCR, TCRdb re-called the immunoSEQ multiplex PCR reads, giving one row per CDR3 protein. Of roughly 100,000 distinct CDR3 sequences in the sample, around 94% were seen once. Sequenced sample: CD8+ T cells from PBMCs. The origin of the receptors is a human donor with Susac syndrome.

The sample holds one count of this clonotype. The chain recombines TRBV11-1 with TRBJ2-1; no definite D call. This CDR3 region has 14 residues. CDR1 and CDR2 from the germline V gene are SGHAT and FQDESV (reference sequence). In DNA form, the CDR3 reads TGTGCGTCCGAGCTGTCTAACGGCGGCCGTGAGCAGTTCTTC. Protein sequence: CASELSNGGREQFF.

The table lists this clonotype with a count of one. This chain's CDR3 is CASLNPTGQFF. CDR3 bases: TGTGCCAGCCTGAATCCCACGGGGCAGTTCTTC. V is TRBV2 and J is TRBJ2-1; D is undetermined. Trimming took off 8 bases at V and 12 bases at J, with 14 bases between the two ends. The CDR3 runs to 11 residues. Germline V CDR1 and CDR2: SNHLY, FYNNEI. Supplemented by reference TRBV2 and TRBJ2-1, the full variable domain reads EPEVTQTPSHQVTQMGQEVILRCVPISNHLYFYWYRQILGQKVEFLVSFYNNEISEKSEIFDDQFSVERPDGSNFTLKIRSTKLEDSAMYFCASLNPTGQFFGPGTRLTVL.

The V and J genes are TRBV20-1 and TRBJ2-7; 8 nucleotides align to TRBD1. CDR3 size: 15 residues. Per germline, CDR1 DFQATT and CDR2 SNEGSKA (reference sequence). The J segment lost 5 bases and the V segment lost 0 bases, leaving 9 bases of the junction unmatched. CDR3 residues: CSARDGGTGTHEQYF. Written as DNA, the CDR3 is TGCAGTGCTAGAGATGGCGGGACAGGCACCCACGAGCAGTACTTC.

This clonotype was observed a single time. The genes are TRBV10-3 and TRBJ2-1, with TRBD2 matching 9 bases. V was pared by 6 bases and J by 4 bases, with 4 bases of the junction left unmatched. CDR3 size: 14 residues. Germline values: CDR1 ENHRY, CDR2 SYGVKD. CDR3 loop: CAISQAGGYNEQFF. In nucleotides, the CDR3 is TGTGCCATCAGCCAAGCGGGGGGATACAATGAGCAGTTCTTC.

This clonotype was recorded only once. The chain joins TRBV2 to TRBJ1-2; weak D call: TRBD1 (5 bases). Between the trimmed V and J ends, which lost 8 bases and 5 bases, there was a span of 6 bases. Germline loops: CDR1 SNHLY, CDR2 FYNNEI. The CDR3 spans 10 residues. CDR3: CASGGYGYTF. CDR3 DNA sequence: TGTGCCAGCGGGGGTTATGGCTACACCTTC. Complete variable domain (other parts from reference TRBV2 and TRBJ1-2): EPEVTQTPSHQVTQMGQEVILRCVPISNHLYFYWYRQILGQKVEFLVSFYNNEISEKSEIFDDQFSVERPDGSNFTLKIRSTKLEDSAMYFCASGGYGYTFGSGTRLTVV.

J is TRBJ2-5 and V is TRBV4-1; 8 bases align to TRBD2. The CDR3 has 17 amino acids. Looked up from germline, CDR1 is MGHRA and CDR2 is YSYEKL. V was clipped by 3 bases and J by 5 bases; unmatched bases: 14. CDR3 in DNA: TGCGCCAGCAGCCACTCTACTGAGGGAGCGGGGGTTGAGACCCAGTACTTC. Translation: CASSHSTEGAGVETQYF.

This chain uses TRBV4-1 with TRBJ2-3; no reliable D call. V was shortened by 0 bases and J by 1 base, with 8 bases between the two germline ends. From germline, CDR1 is MGHRA and CDR2 YSYEKL. This CDR3 contains 15 residues. CDR3 DNA sequence: TGCGCCAGCAGCCAAGAGCACCAGGGCACAGATACGCAGTATTTT. The encoded protein is CASSQEHQGTDTQYF.

Written as DNA, the CDR3 is TGTGCCAGCAGCCAGGATGAGTTGGCCTACGAGCAGTACTTC. This translates into CASSQDELAYEQYF. The gene calls are TRBV3-1 and TRBJ2-7; D remains ambiguous. This CDR3 region has 14 residues. Germline values: CDR1 LGHDT, CDR2 YNNKEL (reference sequence). The germline V and J ends were trimmed by 3 bases and 2 bases, with 11 bases remaining between them.

This rearrangement joins TRBV9 to TRBJ1-1; TRBD1 is a possible D gene (5 bases). The CDR3 has 15 amino acids. Germline-derived CDR1 and CDR2 are SGDLS and YYNGEE. V shed 0 bases and J shed 2 bases, with 11 bases lying between them. The CDR3 coding sequence is TGTGCCAGCAGCGTAGTGAGGGGCCTTAACACTGAAGCTTTCTTT. Translation gives CASSVVRGLNTEAFF.

This clonotype came up once. The gene calls are TRBV25-1 and TRBJ1-5, with D unclear. Germline CDR1 is MGHDK and CDR2 is SYGVNS. This CDR3 has 12 residues. V was cut by 5 bases and J by 3 bases, with 5 bases left in between. The CDR3: CASSTVNQPQHF. DNA of the CDR3: TGTGCCAGCAGTACCGTCAATCAGCCCCAGCATTTT.

The chain has TRBV7-8 and TRBJ2-1; D is unresolved. The ends were cut back, 4 bases at V and 6 bases at J, with 13 bases in the middle. CDR1 is SGHVS, CDR2 FQNEAQ, per germline. This CDR3 is 14 amino acids long. CDR3 coding DNA: TGTGCCAGCAGCTATGTAGGCTTAACCAATGAGCAGTTCTTC. Its protein product is CASSYVGLTNEQFF.